Given below is one T cell receptor (beta chain) in context. Its antigen is as yet unknown. Sequencing used immunoSEQ multiplex PCR; TCRdb keeps in-frame clones, though not all of them. Of around 140,000 clones listed, 91% are singletons. The CDR3 spans 15 residues. Deletions cut 5 bases from V and 5 bases from J, with 18 bases between. Germline values: CDR1 SGHDN, CDR2 FVKESK. The data were obtained in a study of T cell responses to AZD1222 COVID-19 vaccine. Study-wide findings and caveats: Spike-specific TCR breadth and depth were elevated following two AZD1222 doses.

Sequenced material: peripheral blood, taken 28 days after the second AZD1222 dose. The chain carries TRBV14 and TRBJ2-5; D may be TRBD1 or TRBD2 (6 bases each). The sequence derives from an adult who received the AZD1222 COVID-19 vaccine. The CDR3 DNA reads TGTGCCAGCAGCGCGGGACACCAATACGGGGAGACCCAGTACTTC. It yields the protein CASSAGHQYGETQYF.